The rows below give T cell receptor beta chains drawn from one sample of a study of blood T cell repertoires in COVID-19. Sequencing was performed with immunoSEQ multiplex PCR; in TCRdb, only in-frame clones are kept and a portion is missing. The sample has around 150,000 clones; 80% to 95% are singletons. Sequenced input: peripheral blood. The receptor set was obtained from a woman aged 55-70 years with COVID-19, enrolled during active disease. The conserved cysteine and the conserved F or W are not part of the CDR3 here. The D gene is left open where the match is weak. Some rows have no size entry. The others give once, few or many, or a class for an expanded clone.

size: -
V: TRBV18
D: -
J: TRBJ2-7
CDR3: ASSPGTRPYEQY

size: -
V: TRBV5-4
D: -
J: TRBJ1-1
CDR3: ASSPTTGVNTEAF

size: -
V: TRBV5-1
D: -
J: TRBJ1-1
CDR3: ASSLTGEAF

size: -
V: TRBV12-3/TRBV12-4
D: -
J: TRBJ2-5
CDR3: ASTIEGFGTQY

size: -
V: TRBV6-5
D: -
J: TRBJ1-1
CDR3: ASTRGGPNTEAF

size: -
V: TRBV3-1/TRBV3-2
D: TRBD1
J: TRBJ1-2
CDR3: ASSPDRDRGYT

size: -
V: TRBV10-3
D: TRBD1
J: TRBJ2-5
CDR3: AISDGQGRETQY

size: -
V: TRBV20-1
D: -
J: TRBJ2-2
CDR3: SASRGGGSPGELF

size: -
V: TRBV19
D: -
J: TRBJ1-2
CDR3: ASSIETLNYGYT

size: -
V: TRBV11-3
D: -
J: TRBJ2-1
CDR3: ASSPGYNEQF

size: -
V: TRBV5-1
D: TRBD2
J: TRBJ2-7
CDR3: ASSPGGGTYEQY

size: once
V: TRBV5-1
D: -
J: TRBJ2-7
CDR3: ASSLGDKIDEQY

size: -
V: TRBV6-5
D: -
J: TRBJ1-5
CDR3: ASNGQFRQPQH

size: -
V: TRBV2
D: TRBD1
J: TRBJ1-4
CDR3: ASWLPGQGSEKLF

size: -
V: TRBV19
D: TRBD1
J: TRBJ1-5
CDR3: ASTDREGVGQPQH

size: once
V: TRBV19
D: TRBD1
J: TRBJ1-6
CDR3: ASSDRGDDSPLH

size: few
V: TRBV7-2
D: -
J: TRBJ1-2
CDR3: ASSFFQQNYGYT

size: -
V: TRBV4-2
D: TRBD2
J: TRBJ2-7
CDR3: ASSQRTSSLYEQY

size: -
V: TRBV12-3/TRBV12-4
D: -
J: TRBJ1-2
CDR3: ASSLRGYGYT

size: -
V: TRBV12-3/TRBV12-4
D: -
J: TRBJ1-2
CDR3: ASSLGRAYGYT

size: -
V: TRBV14
D: TRBD2
J: TRBJ2-7
CDR3: ASSQVAGGSEQY

size: once
V: TRBV7-2
D: TRBD2
J: TRBJ2-3
CDR3: ASSLAGGGVDTQY

size: -
V: TRBV6-5
D: -
J: TRBJ2-7
CDR3: ASSYSPGPYEQY

size: -
V: TRBV19
D: -
J: TRBJ1-3
CDR3: ASRPGGPGNTIY

size: -
V: TRBV4-1
D: -
J: TRBJ1-6
CDR3: ASSHRSPADSPLH

size: -
V: TRBV29-1
D: -
J: TRBJ2-1
CDR3: SGRDGNEQF

size: once
V: TRBV2
D: TRBD1
J: TRBJ1-2
CDR3: ASRIDRGGYT

size: -
V: TRBV7-2
D: -
J: TRBJ1-1
CDR3: ASSLARAAEAF

size: -
V: TRBV5-1
D: -
J: TRBJ2-3
CDR3: ASSLTVLGGSDTQY

size: -
V: TRBV5-8
D: -
J: TRBJ1-3
CDR3: ASSPRVRAMGNTIY

size: once
V: TRBV5-6
D: -
J: TRBJ1-1
CDR3: ASSPDRFMNTEAF

size: -
V: TRBV5-1
D: -
J: TRBJ2-3
CDR3: ASSLAAGAIPDTQY

size: -
V: TRBV19
D: -
J: TRBJ1-1
CDR3: ASSEQATGIKAF

size: once
V: TRBV2
D: TRBD1
J: TRBJ2-1
CDR3: ASSGTGGGEQF

size: -
V: TRBV7-2
D: -
J: TRBJ2-5
CDR3: ASRKTAEQETQY

size: -
V: TRBV7-2
D: -
J: TRBJ2-1
CDR3: ASSLDLAYNEQF